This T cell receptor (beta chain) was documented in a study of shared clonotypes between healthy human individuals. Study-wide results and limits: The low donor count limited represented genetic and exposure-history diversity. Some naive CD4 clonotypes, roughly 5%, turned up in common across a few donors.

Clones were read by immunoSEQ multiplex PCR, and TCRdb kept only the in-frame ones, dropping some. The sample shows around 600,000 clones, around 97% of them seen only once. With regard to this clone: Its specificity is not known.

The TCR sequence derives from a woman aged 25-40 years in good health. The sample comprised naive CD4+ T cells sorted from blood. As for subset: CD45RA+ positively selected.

The CDR3 here is CASSQESKVANEKLFF. The CDR3 DNA sequence: TGTGCCAGCAGCCAAGAGTCGAAGGTTGCTAATGAAAAACTGTTTTTT. V usage is TRBV4-2 and J usage is TRBJ1-4; no clear D gene. V gave up 0 bases and J gave up 3 bases, with 11 bases separating them. The CDR3 spans 16 residues. From germline, CDR1 is LGHNA and CDR2 YNFKEQ.